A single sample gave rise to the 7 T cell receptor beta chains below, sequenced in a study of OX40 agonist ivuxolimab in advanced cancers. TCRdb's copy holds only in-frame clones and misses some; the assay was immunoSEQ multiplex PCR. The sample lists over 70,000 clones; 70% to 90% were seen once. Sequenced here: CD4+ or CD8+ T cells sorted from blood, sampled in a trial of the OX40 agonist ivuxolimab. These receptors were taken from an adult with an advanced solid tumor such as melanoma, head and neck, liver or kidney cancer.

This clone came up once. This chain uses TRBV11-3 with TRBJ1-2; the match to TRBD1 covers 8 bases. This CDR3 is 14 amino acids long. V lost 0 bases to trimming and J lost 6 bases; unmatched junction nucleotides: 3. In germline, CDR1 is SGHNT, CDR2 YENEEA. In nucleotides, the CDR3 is TGTGCCAGCAGCTTAGACAGGGGGCTAGATGGCTACACCTTC. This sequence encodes CASSLDRGLDGYTF.

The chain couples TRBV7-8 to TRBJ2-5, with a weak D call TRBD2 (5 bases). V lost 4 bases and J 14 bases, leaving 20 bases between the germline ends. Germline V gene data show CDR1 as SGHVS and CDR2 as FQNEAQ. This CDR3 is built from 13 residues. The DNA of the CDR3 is TGTGCCAGCAGCTCCCGGTGGCCGAAGGAGGTATACTTC. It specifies CASSSRWPKEVYF.

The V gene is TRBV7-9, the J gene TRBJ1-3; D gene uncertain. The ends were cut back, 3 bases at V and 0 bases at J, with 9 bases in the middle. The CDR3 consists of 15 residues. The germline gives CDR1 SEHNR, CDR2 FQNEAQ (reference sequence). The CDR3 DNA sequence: TGTGCCAGCAGCTTGGTGGAAATCTCTGGAAACACCATATATTTT. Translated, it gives CASSLVEISGNTIYF.

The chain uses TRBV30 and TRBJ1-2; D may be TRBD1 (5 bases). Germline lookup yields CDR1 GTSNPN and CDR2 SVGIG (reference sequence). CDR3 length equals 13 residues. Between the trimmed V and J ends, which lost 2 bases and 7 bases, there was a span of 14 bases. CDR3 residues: CAWSILGGGGYTF. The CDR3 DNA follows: TGTGCCTGGAGTATCCTGGGGGGAGGTGGCTACACCTTC.

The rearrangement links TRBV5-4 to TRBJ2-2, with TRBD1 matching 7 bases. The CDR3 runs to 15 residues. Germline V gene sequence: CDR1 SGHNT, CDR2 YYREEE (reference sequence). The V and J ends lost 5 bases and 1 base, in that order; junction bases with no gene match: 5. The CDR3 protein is CASRRTGWNTGELFF. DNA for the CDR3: TGTGCCAGCAGACGGACAGGCTGGAACACCGGGGAGCTGTTTTTT.

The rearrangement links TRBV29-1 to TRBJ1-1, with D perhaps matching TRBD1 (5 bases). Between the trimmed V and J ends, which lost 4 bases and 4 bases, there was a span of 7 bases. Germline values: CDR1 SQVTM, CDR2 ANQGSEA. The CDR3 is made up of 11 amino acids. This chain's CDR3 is CSVGGGTEAFF. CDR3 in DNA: TGCAGCGTTGGCGGGGGCACTGAAGCTTTCTTT. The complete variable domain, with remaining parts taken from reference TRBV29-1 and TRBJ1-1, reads SAVISQKPSRDICQRGTSLTIQCQVDSQVTMMFWYRQQPGQSLTLIATANQGSEATYESGFVIDKFPISRPNLTFSTLTVSNMSPEDSSIYLCSVGGGTEAFFGQGTRLTVV.

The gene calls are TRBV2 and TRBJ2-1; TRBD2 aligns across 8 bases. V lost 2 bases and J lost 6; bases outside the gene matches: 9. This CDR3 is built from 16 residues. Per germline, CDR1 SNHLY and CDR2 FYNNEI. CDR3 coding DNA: TGTGCCAGCAGTGAACCTGGGACTAGGATTTCCAATGAGCAGTTCTTC. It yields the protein CASSEPGTRISNEQFF.